This entry lists 7 T cell receptor beta chains sequenced from one sample in a study of post-analysis software for immune sequencing data. Study conclusions and caveats: Patients showed TRBV5-6, TRBV5-1 and TRBV20-1 among a few TRBV segments more frequent than in controls.

These receptors have no identified antigens. TCR beta cDNA libraries had unique molecular identifiers. TCRdb independently ran MiXCR on the PCR reads; one entry per CDR3 protein. The sample includes around 260,000 distinct CDR3 sequences, about 40% seen only once; the top ten take 4.5% to 5.5%. The sequencing sample was made of blood. The receptors were sampled from a girl aged 5-17 years with multiple sclerosis.

This rearrangement joins TRBV7-9 to TRBJ2-3; D perhaps matches TRBD1 (9 bases). Per germline, CDR1 SEHNR and CDR2 FQNEAQ (reference sequence). The germline V and J ends were trimmed by 1 base and 11 bases, with 16 bases remaining between them. The CDR3 length is 14 residues. The CDR3 region is CASSLVAGQGKQYF. DNA for the CDR3: TGTGCCAGCAGCTTAGTAGCGGGACAGGGAAAGCAGTATTTT. Full variable domain (outside the CDR3, taken from reference TRBV7-9 and TRBJ2-3): DTGVSQNPRHKITKRGQNVTFRCDPISEHNRLYWYRQTLGQGPEFLTYFQNEAQLEKSRLLSDRFSAERPKGSFSTLEIQRTEQGDSAMYLCASSLVAGQGKQYFGPGTRLTVL.

In the case of this clonotype: Possible read error: a much larger clone is one base away. The chain employs TRBV12-3 or TRBV12-4 and TRBJ2-7, with a possible D match to TRBD1 (6 bases). The CDR3 totals 14 residues. CDR3 residues: CTSSLGQGYNEQYF. Written as DNA, the CDR3 is TGTACCAGCAGTTTAGGGCAGGGGTACAACGAGCAGTACTTC.

Points on this clonotype: Likely a read error: the CDR3 ends without its conserved phenylalanine or tryptophan. V and J are TRBV12-3 or TRBV12-4 and TRBJ1-1; possibly TRBD1 for D (6 bases). This CDR3 has 14 residues. V shed 6 bases and J shed 1 base, with 12 bases lying between them. The CDR3 here is CASSLQGPNTEAFC. CDR3 nucleotides: TGTGCCAGCAGCCTCCAGGGGCCGAACACTGAAGCTTTCTGT.

This chain uses TRBV7-2 with TRBJ2-3; 10 positions match TRBD2. Germline lookup yields CDR1 SGHTA and CDR2 FQGNSA. The CDR3 consists of 16 residues. With 5 bases clipped from V and 2 bases from J, the junction kept 7 bases outside the gene matches. CDR3 region: CASSRRTSGHTDTQYF. The CDR3 nucleotides are TGTGCCAGCAGCCGACGGACTAGCGGCCACACAGATACGCAGTATTTT.

This clonotype has a count of ten or more. The CDR3 DNA reads as TGCAGTGCTCCCTTTTACCGTCGTGGCGGTGAGCAGTTCTTC. Encoded protein: CSAPFYRRGGEQFF. This rearrangement joins TRBV20-1 to TRBJ2-1; D call uncertain. The CDR3 totals 14 residues. Germline V gene data show CDR1 as DFQATT and CDR2 as SNEGSKA (reference sequence). Trimming pared 5 bases from V and 9 bases from J, leaving 20 bases between.

Comment on this clonotype: Since a much larger clone is just one base distant, this may be a read error. This sequence joins TRBV12-3 or TRBV12-4 and TRBJ1-2; D is ambiguous. The V and J ends lost 5 bases and 4 bases respectively, with 20 bases between them. There are 16 residues in the CDR3. The CDR3 sequence is CASSPRRARARYGYTF. CDR3 in DNA: TGTGCCAGCAGTCCGCGGCGAGCTAGGGCCCGCTATGGCTACACCTTC.

This clonotype was counted at least ten times. The chain has TRBV5-1 and TRBJ1-5, with D tentatively TRBD1 (6 bases). The CDR3 loop spans 14 amino acids. The V gene's germline CDR1 is SGHRS and CDR2 YFSETQ. Trimming stripped 0 bases from V and 7 bases from J, with 11 bases between. The CDR3 region has the DNA TGCGCCAGCAGCTTGGCAGGGGAGAAGCAGCCCCAGCATTTT. Encoded protein: CASSLAGEKQPQHF.